The present entry profiles one T cell receptor beta chain with its context. From germline, CDR1 is SGHRS and CDR2 YFSETQ. The CDR3 spans 16 residues. The V gene end was trimmed by 2 bases and the J gene end by 3 bases; junction bases not matched to a gene: 4. The sample comes from a study of immune evolution from preneoplasia to lung adenocarcinoma. Profiled with immunoSEQ multiplex PCR; TCRdb holds only in-frame clones, not every one. The sample lists roughly 2,800 clones, roughly 90% seen once, with nearly 3.5% in the top ten. The sequenced sample consisted of FFPE adjacent normal lung tissue. The rearrangement uses TRBV5-1 and TRBJ2-2, with 10 bases aligning to TRBD1. The clonotype was recovered from a person aged 65 to 85 with lung adenocarcinoma. DNA for the CDR3: TGCGCCAGCAGCTTTACCGGGACAGGGGACACCGGGGAGCTGTTTTTT. Residues: CASSFTGTGDTGELFF.